This T cell receptor (beta chain) was sequenced in a study of long-term antiretroviral therapy in people with HIV. immunoSEQ v3.0 was run at survey level. Here immunoSEQ multiplex PCR was the method, and the copy in TCRdb shows in-frame clones only, minus some. The data show about 21,000 clones, 70% to 80% seen once. Looked up from germline, CDR1 is LNHNV and CDR2 is YYDKDF (reference sequence). The CDR3 is 15 residues long. The germline V and J ends were trimmed by 0 bases and 0 bases, with 6 bases remaining between them. The material was unsorted PBMCs, obtained 4.1 years after starting antiretroviral therapy. The clonotype comes from a woman aged 40 to 55 with HIV. The V call is TRBV15, the J call TRBJ1-5; D not resolved. The CDR3 protein is CATSREGNSNQPQHF. CDR3 sequence (DNA): TGTGCCACCAGCAGAGAGGGGAATAGCAATCAGCCCCAGCATTTT. The full variable domain, with the rest looked up from reference TRBV15 and TRBJ1-5, is DAMVIQNPRYQVTQFGKPVTLSCSQTLNHNVMYWYQQKSSQAPKLLFHYYDKDFNNEADTPDNFQSRRPNTSFCFLDIRSPGLGDTAMYLCATSREGNSNQPQHFGDGTRLSIL.